The 23 T cell receptor beta chains presented below share a single source sample, sequenced in a study of metastatic and nonmetastatic thyroid tumors. Thyroid surgery was preceded by no treatment in any patient. MiXCR was used by TCRdb to re-call the PCR reads. Among about 30,000 clones, 20% to 25% were seen once, and the ten largest hold about 9%. The material sequenced was blood. These receptors were obtained from a female donor with papillary thyroid cancer or a benign thyroid nodule (not recorded which). Some clones in this sample may be carry-over from other donors' samples.

This clone was recorded once. It may be a read error: a sequence one base away is much more abundant. The CDR3 ends on some other residue instead of the conserved phenylalanine or tryptophan, so this is likely a read error. This chain joins TRBV20-1 and TRBJ2-5, with D perhaps TRBD2 (6 bases). V was shortened by 0 bases and J by 4 bases, with 15 bases between the two germline ends. This CDR3 has 15 amino acids. Germline loops: CDR1 DFQATT, CDR2 SNEGSKA (reference sequence). The CDR3 loop is CSARDTGDWPETQYV. Here the CDR3 DNA reads TGCAGTGCTAGAGATACGGGAGATTGGCCAGAGACCCAGTACGTC.

As concerns this clone: Relative to the germline gene, one junction end is altered; a read error may explain this. CDR3 residues: CSATLADPQYF. The CDR3 DNA reads TGCAGTGCTACCCTTGCAGATCCGCAGTATTTT. J is TRBJ2-3 and V is TRBV20-1; D gene uncertain. Germline CDR1 reads DFQATT; CDR2 reads SNEGSKA (reference sequence). The CDR3 spans 11 residues.

This clone was detected many times. The V call is TRBV2, the J call TRBJ1-4; D remains ambiguous. Germline V lookup: CDR1 SNHLY, CDR2 FYNNEI. Between the trimmed V and J ends, which lost 2 bases and 8 bases, there was a span of 15 bases. CDR3 length: 15 amino acids. CDR3 amino acids: CASSESRQAREKLFF. The CDR3 DNA is TGTGCCAGCAGTGAATCCCGGCAGGCGCGGGAAAAACTGTTTTTT.

This clone has a count of ten or more. The chain links TRBV9 to TRBJ1-3; unclear D gene. The V end lost 2 bases, the J end lost 0 bases, and 3 bases lay between the germline ends. Germline CDR1 SGDLS, CDR2 YYNGEE. The CDR3 covers 13 residues. Written as DNA, the CDR3 is TGTGCCAGCAGCGTTAACTCTGGAAACACCATATATTTT. Protein sequence: CASSVNSGNTIYF.

The chain employs TRBV29-1 and TRBJ2-7; D gene uncertain. V was trimmed by 5 bases and J by 2 bases, leaving 10 bases between them. Germline values: CDR1 SQVTM, CDR2 ANQGSEA. CDR3 length: 12 amino acids. CDR3 protein: CSVYIPPYEQYF. The CDR3 DNA follows: TGCAGCGTTTACATACCGCCCTACGAGCAGTACTTC.

This chain links TRBV11-3 with TRBJ2-2; D is unclear. The ends were cut back, 2 bases at V and 6 bases at J, with 7 bases in the middle. In germline, CDR1 is SGHNT, CDR2 YENEEA. The CDR3 totals 13 residues. CDR3 sequence: CASSLLMAGELFF. The CDR3 region has the DNA TGTGCCAGCAGCTTATTGATGGCCGGGGAGCTGTTTTTT.

In regard to this clone: A much larger clone differs by one base, so this may be a read error. Other DNA sequences in this sample translate to the same CDR3. The chain combines TRBV20-1 with TRBJ1-1; D unresolved. CDR1 is DFQATT, CDR2 SNEGSKA, per germline (reference sequence). The CDR3 consists of 10 residues. The V and J ends lost 6 bases and 5 bases respectively, with 7 bases between them. This CDR3 reads CSASDTEAFF. The CDR3 nucleotides are TGCAGTGCCAGTGATACTGAAGCTTTCTTT.

This clone was detected ten times or more. The J gene is TRBJ1-1, the V gene TRBV4-2, with D possibly matching TRBD1 (6 bases). CDR3 length: 15 amino acids. Trimming took off 0 bases at V and 0 bases at J, with 8 bases between the two ends. Germline V lookup: CDR1 LGHNA, CDR2 YNFKEQ. The CDR3: CASSQDGQMNTEAFF. In DNA, the CDR3 is TGTGCCAGCAGCCAAGATGGACAGATGAACACTGAAGCTTTCTTT.

The V and J genes are TRBV4-2 and TRBJ1-2; D remains unclear. CDR3 length: 18 residues. CDR1 and CDR2 (germline): LGHNA, YNFKEQ. V dropped 0 bases and J dropped 3 bases, with 20 bases sitting between them. The CDR3 is CASSQDMYSTSNYYGYTF. CDR3 bases: TGTGCCAGCAGCCAAGATATGTACAGCACATCAAACTACTATGGCTACACCTTC.

The gene calls are TRBV6-2 or TRBV6-3 and TRBJ2-2; 8 nucleotides agree with TRBD1. Trimming cost V 6 bases and J 3 bases; bases outside gene matches: 6. The CDR3 extends over 15 amino acids. Per the germline V gene, CDR1 is MNHEY and CDR2 is SVGEGT. The CDR3 protein is CASRAGGADTGELFF. For the CDR3, the DNA is TGTGCCAGCAGGGCAGGGGGCGCGGACACCGGGGAGCTGTTTTTT.

This clone was found many times. The V gene is TRBV27, the J gene TRBJ2-1, with D perhaps matching TRBD1 or TRBD2 (5 bases each). This CDR3 contains 13 residues. Trimming stripped 7 bases from V and 5 bases from J, with 12 bases between. From germline, CDR1 is MNHEY and CDR2 SMNVEV (reference sequence). The CDR3: CASNPGPDNEQFF. The DNA for the CDR3 is TGTGCCAGCAACCCGGGACCTGACAATGAGCAGTTCTTC.

This clone showed up many times. The chain combines TRBV7-9 with TRBJ2-1; TRBD1 is a possible D gene (5 bases). V lost 10 bases and J lost 6, with 19 bases in between. The CDR3 sequence is 14 residues long. Germline V CDR1 and CDR2: SEHNR, FQNEAQ (reference sequence). DNA of the CDR3: TGTGCCATCGAGATCAGGGTCCCCTTCAATGAGCAGTTCTTC. It is translated as CAIEIRVPFNEQFF.

Remarks on this clone: In this CDR3 the conserved last residue, phenylalanine or tryptophan, is missing, so a read error is likely. This chain joins TRBV5-1 and TRBJ2-7; D is undetermined. CDR3 length: 14 residues. CDR1 and CDR2 (germline): SGHRS, YFSETQ. The V end lost 4 bases, the J end lost 0 bases, and 11 bases lay between the germline ends. CDR3 residues: CASSIRGSSYEQYL. The CDR3 coding sequence is TGCGCCAGCAGCATTAGAGGAAGCTCCTACGAGCAGTACCTC.

Details on this clone: The junction shows a germline mismatch at one end, possibly a read error. The J gene is TRBJ1-1, the V gene TRBV4-2, with D uncertain. Germline V gene lookup returns CDR1 LGHNA and CDR2 YNFKEQ. This CDR3 contains 13 residues. CDR3 sequence (DNA): TGTGCCAACAGCCAAGAATCGGGGACTGAAGCTTTCTTT. It yields the protein CANSQESGTEAFF.

This clone was seen at least ten times. This chain links TRBV6-1 with TRBJ1-6; D is perhaps TRBD1 (6 bases). V was cut by 9 bases and J by 0 bases, with 12 bases left in between. The length of the CDR3 is 15 residues. The germline V gene encodes CDR1 MNHNS and CDR2 SASEGT. The CDR3 loop reads CASGTFTSYNSPLHF. The DNA of the CDR3 is TGTGCCAGTGGGACATTTACCTCCTATAATTCACCCCTCCACTTT.

Details on this clone: Within the sample, other DNA sequences also encode this same CDR3. This chain joins TRBV28 and TRBJ1-5; the D is unclear. Germline CDR1 MDHEN, CDR2 SYDVKM. The CDR3 totals 13 residues. The ends were cut back, 10 bases at V and 0 bases at J, with 10 bases in the middle. The chain's CDR3 is CATTGYSNQPQHF. In nucleotides, the CDR3 is TGTGCCACCACTGGTTATAGCAATCAGCCCCAGCATTTT.

About this clone itself: At one end, the junction sequence differs from germline, possibly due to a read error. The V gene is TRBV5-1, the J gene TRBJ2-2; perhaps TRBD2 as D (5 bases). This CDR3 region has 15 residues. The germline CDR1 and CDR2 sequences are SGHRS and YFSETQ. The CDR3 sequence: CASSLGNSNPGELIF. CDR3 nucleotide sequence: TGCGCCAGCAGCTTAGGGAACTCGAACCCCGGGGAGCTGATTTTT.

This chain uses TRBV10-2 with TRBJ2-1, with 15 bases identical to TRBD2. Unmatched junction bases numbered 6, after V lost 6 bases and J lost 3 bases. This CDR3 comprises 17 residues. Germline V gene sequence: CDR1 WSHSY, CDR2 SAAADI. CDR3 amino acids: CASRGTSGGSHYNEQFF. The CDR3 DNA sequence: TGCGCCAGCAGGGGGACTAGCGGGGGGAGCCACTACAATGAGCAGTTCTTC.

This clone was counted at least ten times. The J gene is TRBJ2-4, the V gene TRBV7-2, with D uncertain. Germline CDR1 is SGHTA and CDR2 is FQGNSA. This CDR3 is 14 amino acids long. Trimming stripped 5 bases from V and 0 bases from J, with 8 bases between. The CDR3 nucleotides are TGTGCCAGCAGCCCTGACCCAGCCAAAAACATTCAGTACTTC. Translating gives CASSPDPAKNIQYF.

This clone occurred many times. The chain uses TRBV12-3 or TRBV12-4 and TRBJ1-1; weak D call: TRBD1 (5 bases). The CDR3 covers 13 residues. The germline V and J ends were trimmed by 7 bases and 3 bases, with 12 bases remaining between them. CDR3: CASTRDRYTEAFF. The CDR3 DNA reads as TGTGCCAGCACCAGGGATCGGTACACTGAAGCTTTCTTT.

The sample holds many counts of this clone. The chain carries TRBV7-6 and TRBJ2-2, with 8 bases that match TRBD2. This CDR3 region has 15 residues. The V gene's germline CDR1 is SGHVS and CDR2 FNYEAQ. V gave up 5 bases and J gave up 5 bases; unmatched junction bases: 7. The CDR3 reads CASSRSGEGTGELFF. The CDR3 DNA sequence: TGTGCCAGCAGCCGTAGCGGGGAGGGGACCGGGGAGCTGTTTTTT.

This clone came up many times. The chain links TRBV15 to TRBJ2-7; 8 bases are shared with TRBD2. Germline V gene sequence: CDR1 LNHNV, CDR2 YYDKDF (reference sequence). V lost 8 bases and J lost 0; bases outside the gene matches: 3. This CDR3 has 13 amino acids. CDR3 in amino acids: CATRLASSYEQYF. The CDR3 DNA sequence: TGTGCCACCCGACTAGCGAGCTCCTACGAGCAGTACTTC.

This chain joins TRBV12-3 or TRBV12-4 and TRBJ2-7; perhaps TRBD1 as D (6 bases). This CDR3 spans 14 amino acids. Deletions cut 2 bases from V and 1 base from J, with 9 bases between. CDR3 residues: CASSLWGQSYEQYF. Here the CDR3 DNA reads TGTGCCAGCAGTTTATGGGGGCAGTCCTACGAGCAGTACTTC.